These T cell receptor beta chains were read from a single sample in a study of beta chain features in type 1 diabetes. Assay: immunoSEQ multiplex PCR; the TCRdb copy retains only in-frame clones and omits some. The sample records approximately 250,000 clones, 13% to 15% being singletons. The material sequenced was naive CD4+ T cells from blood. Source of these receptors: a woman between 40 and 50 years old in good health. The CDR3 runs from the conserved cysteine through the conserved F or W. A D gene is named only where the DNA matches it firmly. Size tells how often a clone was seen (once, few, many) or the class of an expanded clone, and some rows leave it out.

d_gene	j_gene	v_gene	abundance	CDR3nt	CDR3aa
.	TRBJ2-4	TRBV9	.	TGTGCCAGCAGCGCCCGGGCAGGGGAAGTGCACATTCAGTACTTC	CASSARAGEVHIQYF
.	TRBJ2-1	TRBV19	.	TGTGCCAGTACTTCAGCGGAAGCCTACAATGAGCAGTTCTTC	CASTSAEAYNEQFF
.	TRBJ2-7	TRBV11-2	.	TGTGCCAGCAGCTTAATCTCAGGGCCTTCGGGCTCCTACGAGCAGTACTTC	CASSLISGPSGSYEQYF
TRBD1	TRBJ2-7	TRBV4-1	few	TGCGCCAGCAGCTCCCGACAGGGGTCGTACGAGCAGTACTTC	CASSSRQGSYEQYF
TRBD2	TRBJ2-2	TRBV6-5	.	TGTGCCAGCAGTTTGGGGAGGGCAGACACCGGGGAGCTGTTTTTT	CASSLGRADTGELFF
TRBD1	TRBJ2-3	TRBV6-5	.	TGTGCCAGCAGACAGGGGGCTATAGATACGCAGTATTTT	CASRQGAIDTQYF
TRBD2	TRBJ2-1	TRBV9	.	TGTGCCAGCAGCGTAGATCGGGGGGTAGGATATGAGCAGTTCTTC	CASSVDRGVGYEQFF
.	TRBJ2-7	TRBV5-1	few	TGCGCCAGCAGCTTGCTCTCCACTGTCCACGAGCAGTACTTC	CASSLLSTVHEQYF
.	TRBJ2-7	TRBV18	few	TGTGCCAGCTCACCGCTAGTAGGTTCATCGGGGGAGCAGTACTTC	CASSPLVGSSGEQYF
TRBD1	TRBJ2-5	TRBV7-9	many	TGTGCCAGCAGCTCGGGACAGAAGCGAGAGACCCAGTACTTC	CASSSGQKRETQYF
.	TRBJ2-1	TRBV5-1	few	TGCGCCAGCAGGGCCGACTCAAATCGGAACAATGAGCAGTTCTTC	CASRADSNRNNEQFF
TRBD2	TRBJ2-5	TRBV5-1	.	TGCGCCAGCAGCCCATCAACGGGGGGGCCGGGAGAGACCCAGTACTTC	CASSPSTGGPGETQYF
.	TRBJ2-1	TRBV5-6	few	TGTGCCAGCAGCTTGAGGTTGTGGACAGATGGGAACCACAATGAGCAGTTCTTC	CASSLRLWTDGNHNEQFF
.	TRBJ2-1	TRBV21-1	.	TGTGCCAGCAGCGCTCAATCAGTGGGGGCTGAGCAGTTCTTC	CASSAQSVGAEQFF
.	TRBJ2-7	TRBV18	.	TGTGCCAGCTCCCAGGCAGGGAAGACCTACGAGCAGTACTTC	CASSQAGKTYEQYF
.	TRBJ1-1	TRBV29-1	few	TGCAGCGTAAACCTCAGGGGTAGAGTCACTGAAGCTTTCTTT	CSVNLRGRVTEAFF
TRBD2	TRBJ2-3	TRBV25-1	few	TGTGCCAGCAGTGCGGGGGGGTACACAGATACGCAGTATTTT	CASSAGGYTDTQYF
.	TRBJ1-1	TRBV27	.	TGTGCCAGCAGTTTAAATGGCAGGGGCCCACGGGTCACTGAAGCTTTCTTT	CASSLNGRGPRVTEAFF
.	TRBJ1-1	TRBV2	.	TGTGCCAGCATCGCCGAGGGGAACACTGAAGCTTTCTTT	CASIAEGNTEAFF
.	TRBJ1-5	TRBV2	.	TGTGCCAGCGTTGGTGTAACGGATCAGCCCCAGCATTTT	CASVGVTDQPQHF
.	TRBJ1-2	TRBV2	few	TGTGCCAGCAGTGTGAAGAGGGAGCTTGGCTACACCTTC	CASSVKRELGYTF
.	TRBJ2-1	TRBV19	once	TGTGCCAGTAGTATATTGGAGACAGTCGGGTATGATGAGCAGTTCTTC	CASSILETVGYDEQFF
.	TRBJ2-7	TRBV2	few	TGTGCCAGCATAGGACTTAATTACGAGCAGTACTTC	CASIGLNYEQYF
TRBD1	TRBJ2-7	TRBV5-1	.	TGCGCCAGCAGCTCGGGACAGGTGACCTACGAGCAGTACTTC	CASSSGQVTYEQYF
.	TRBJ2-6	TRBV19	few	TGTGCCACTCATCAGGGCAGGAGCTCTGGGGCCAACGTCCTGACTTTC	CATHQGRSSGANVLTF
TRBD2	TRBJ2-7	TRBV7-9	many	TGTGCCAGCAGCTTCCCTCAGGGGACTAGCCACGAGCAGTACTTC	CASSFPQGTSHEQYF
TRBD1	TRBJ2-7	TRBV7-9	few	TGTGCCAGCAGCCGCCCCCGGGACAGGTCCTACGAGCAGTACTTC	CASSRPRDRSYEQYF
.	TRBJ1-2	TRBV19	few	TGTGCCAGTAGCCAAGCGGGGGCTGGCTATGGCTACACCTTC	CASSQAGAGYGYTF
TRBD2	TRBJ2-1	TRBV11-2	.	TGTGCCAGCAGCTTATCTAGCGGGGGGTCGTACAATGAGCAGTTCTTC	CASSLSSGGSYNEQFF
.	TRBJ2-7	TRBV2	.	TGTGCCAGCAGCGTCCTCTACGAGCAGTACTTC	CASSVLYEQYF
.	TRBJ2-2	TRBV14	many	TGTGCCAGCAGCCAAGAACAGGTCCCGAACACCGGGGAGCTGTTTTTT	CASSQEQVPNTGELFF
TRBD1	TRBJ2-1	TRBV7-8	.	TGTGCCAGCAGCTTAGGGACAGGACCTTACAATGAGCAGTTCTTC	CASSLGTGPYNEQFF
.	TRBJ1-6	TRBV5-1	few	TGCGCCAGCAGCCGGAGGGTGCGGGAGGGAAGTTCACCCCTCCACTTT	CASSRRVREGSSPLHF
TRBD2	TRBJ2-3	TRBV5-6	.	TGTGCCAGCAGCACGGGACTAGAGGCAGATACGCAGTATTTT	CASSTGLEADTQYF
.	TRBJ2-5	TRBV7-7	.	TGTGCTAGCAGCTCTAGCGTTTCTCGAGAGACCCAGTACTTC	CASSSSVSRETQYF
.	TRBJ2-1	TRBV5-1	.	TGCGCCAGCAGCTTTCAGCGCTGGTCCTACAATGAGCAGTTCTTC	CASSFQRWSYNEQFF
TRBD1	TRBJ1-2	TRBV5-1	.	TGCGCCAGCAGCTTGGCCCCGGGACAGGGGAATGGCTACACCTTC	CASSLAPGQGNGYTF
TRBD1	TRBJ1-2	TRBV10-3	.	TGTGCCATCAGTGAGGGGGACAGGGCCTATGGCTACACCTTC	CAISEGDRAYGYTF
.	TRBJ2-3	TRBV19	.	TGTGCCAGTAGTAGGATCGGACAGCGCACAGATACGCAGTATTTT	CASSRIGQRTDTQYF
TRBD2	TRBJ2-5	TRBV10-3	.	TGTGCCATCACATCGGGGGGGCGAGAGACCCAGTACTTC	CAITSGGRETQYF
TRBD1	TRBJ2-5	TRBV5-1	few	TGCGCCAGCAGCCAGGACTCCACAGGGGCCGGAGAGACCCAGTACTTC	CASSQDSTGAGETQYF
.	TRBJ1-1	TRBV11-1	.	TGTGCCAGCAGCTTTCCTTCTGGGGGGGGCACTGAAGCTTTCTTT	CASSFPSGGGTEAFF
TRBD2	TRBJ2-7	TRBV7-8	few	TGTGCCAGCAGCCCCCCTAGCGGGGGCTCAGGCGAGCAGTACTTC	CASSPPSGGSGEQYF
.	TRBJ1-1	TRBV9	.	TGTGCCAGCAGCCCCCGACGGAGGAACACTGAAGCTTTCTTT	CASSPRRRNTEAFF
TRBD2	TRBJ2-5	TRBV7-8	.	TGTGCCAGCATCCTAACCGGGGGGGGGATACCGGAGACCCAGTACTTC	CASILTGGGIPETQYF
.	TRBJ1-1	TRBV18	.	TGTGCCAGCTCACCACCGACAGCCTCCGGTACTGAAGCTTTCTTT	CASSPPTASGTEAFF
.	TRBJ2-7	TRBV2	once	TGTGCCAGCAGTGGCCTACCCCCCTACGAGCAGTACTTC	CASSGLPPYEQYF
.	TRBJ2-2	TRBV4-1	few	TGCGCCAGCGCCTCTGCGGGGTTCACCGGGGAGCTGTTTTTT	CASASAGFTGELFF
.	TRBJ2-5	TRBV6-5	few	TGTGCCAGCAGTTACTCGAGATTAGCTCAACAGACCCAGTACTTC	CASSYSRLAQQTQYF
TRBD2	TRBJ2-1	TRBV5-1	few	TGCGCCAGCAGCTTGGCTCAAGGGACTAGCGCCAATGAGCAGTTCTTC	CASSLAQGTSANEQFF
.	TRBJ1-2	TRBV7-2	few	TGTGCCAGCAGCTTACAGGGAGGCTATGGCTACACCTTC	CASSLQGGYGYTF
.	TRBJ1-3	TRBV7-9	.	TGTGCCAGCAGCTTGTCGGGGGCTGGAAACACCATATATTTT	CASSLSGAGNTIYF
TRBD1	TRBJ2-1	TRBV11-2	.	TGTGCCAGCAGAAGACAGGGGTCCAATGAGCAGTTCTTC	CASRRQGSNEQFF
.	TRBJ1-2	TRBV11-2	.	TGTGCCAGCAGGCCTACACCCAGGGCCAGTGGCTACACCTTC	CASRPTPRASGYTF
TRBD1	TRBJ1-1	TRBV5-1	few	TGCGCCAGCAGCTTCGGACAGGGAGGGGCTGAAGCTTTCTTT	CASSFGQGGAEAFF
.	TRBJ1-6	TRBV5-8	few	TGTGCCAGCAGCTTGGGGGGCGGCTATAATTCACCCCTCCACTTT	CASSLGGGYNSPLHF
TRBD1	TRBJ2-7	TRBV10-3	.	TGTGCCATCAGTGGGGGATGGACAGGTCCTGATTACGAGCAGTACTTC	CAISGGWTGPDYEQYF
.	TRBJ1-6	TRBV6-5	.	TGTGCCAGCAGTGTAACTCCTCAAACAGGTTCACCCCTCCACTTT	CASSVTPQTGSPLHF